This TCR beta chain was identified in a study of OX40 agonist ivuxolimab in advanced cancers. Looking at the study overall: The costimulatory receptor OX40 (CD134) was targeted by ivuxolimab, a fully human IgG2 agonistic monoclonal antibody. A male proportion of almost 85% and a mean age of around 60 years, ranging from about 20 to 80, were recorded for the dose-escalation cohort. Intravenous ivuxolimab was administered to patients every 2 weeks at six dose levels: 0.01, 0.1, 0.3, 1.5, 3 and 10 mg/kg. Partial responses occurred in three dose-escalation patients: two with cutaneous melanoma and one with hepatocellular carcinoma. Prior anti-PD-1, anti-PD-L1 or anti-CTLA-4 therapy was permitted, and checkpoint inhibitors had been received by roughly two fifths of dose-escalation patients. The paper describes the monotherapy dose-escalation part (N of about 50 patients) of the phase I trial of ivuxolimab. Of the roughly 51 patients in dose escalation, 19 had hepatocellular carcinoma, some 15 had melanoma, 9 had renal cell carcinoma and 9 had head and neck cancer. The purpose of peripheral TCRbeta sequencing was to test whether ivuxolimab changed TCR sequence diversity and led to clonal T-cell expansion. The full study reports these points: In partial responders in the 0.1-3.0 mg/kg groups, normalized peripheral clonal expansion was found to be among the lowest, especially among CD8+ T cells. At doses of 0.1 to 3.0 mg/kg, clonal expansion of both CD4+ and CD8+ blood T cells was observed from baseline to week 6. Low levels of normalized T-cell clonal expansion were also seen in some nonresponding patients. After ivuxolimab, expanded clones were on average more numerous among CD8+ T cells than among CD4+ T cells. Antigen specificity was not determined for the clonally expanded peripheral T cells.

The trial excluded patients who had a history of autoimmune disease or who were on systemic immunosuppression. Peripheral blood for TCR sequencing was collected from all dose cohorts at baseline, on cycle 4 day 1, and on cycle 7 day 1. Samples came from an open-label, multicenter, first-in-human phase I dose-escalation trial of ivuxolimab. Adults with locally advanced or metastatic melanoma, renal cell carcinoma, hepatocellular carcinoma or head and neck squamous cell carcinoma were enrolled in the trial. Before TCR sequencing, CD4+ T cells and CD8+ T cells were sorted from peripheral blood as separate populations. To sequence the TCRbeta CDR3 region, genomic DNA was isolated from the sorted cells. The immunoSEQ Assay was used to sequence the TCRbeta CDR3 regions. Sourced from immuneACCESS, this table was stored by TCRdb with only in-frame sequences that have V and J called. A share of the clones is absent; for the studies checked, an unresolved V gene accounts for under half, and the remainder has no known explanation. The sample has roughly 70,000 clones on record, about 86% of them singletons. 2% to 2.5% of the sample rests with the top ten.

As concerns this clone: Its antigen is unknown. Base quality data are lacking; no much larger clone is found one base away.

CDR3 length: 14 amino acids, cysteine to phenylalanine. The CDR3 DNA has 42 bases and is translated from base 1. In the germline V gene, CDR1 corresponds to SGHAT and CDR2 to FQNNGV. Relative to germline, V is 5 bases shorter and J is 2 bases shorter, with 12 bases between their ends. This chain is built from TRBV11-2 and TRBJ1-1, with the D segment identity uncertain. The sequences come from CD4+ or CD8+ T cells sorted from blood, collected in a trial of the OX40 agonist ivuxolimab. The TCR comes from an adult with an advanced solid tumor such as melanoma, head and neck, liver or kidney cancer. The DNA sequence is as follows: TGTGCCAGCAGCACTGAGGACCGAAACACTGAAGCTTTCTTT. The encoded protein is CASSTEDRNTEAFF.